Listed here is a single TCR beta chain. Germline and junction disagree at one end, which may indicate a read error. TCRdb independently ran MiXCR on the 5' RACE reads; one entry per CDR3 protein. The sample includes 400,000 to 550,000 distinct CDR3 sequences, approximately 23% of them seen just once. These data originate in a study of T-cell memory formation after mild COVID-19. CDR3 size: 13 residues. Germline lookup yields CDR1 SGHAT and CDR2 FQNNGV. V gene TRBV11-2 combines with J gene TRBJ1-2; the D gene is possibly TRBD1 (6 bases). The TCR was taken from an adult woman who had mild COVID-19 (a few samples of this study predate the infection). Cell type and time point are not known. The sample comprised PBMCs or a T cell subset sorted from them (not recorded which). The CDR3 loop reads CASSLDRGGGHTF. For the CDR3, the DNA is TGTGCCAGTAGCTTAGATCGTGGAGGGGGACACACCTTC.